This TCR beta chain derives from a study of regulatory T cells in long-lasting Graves disease. Building the TCR beta libraries relied on iRepertoire HTBI primers, and CDR3 regions underwent Arm-PCR. TCRdb fed the multiplex PCR reads into MiXCR, producing one record per CDR3 protein. Of some 250,000 distinct CDR3 sequences listed, 15% to 20% are singletons. Time point noted: newly diagnosed GD, antithyroid drugs for less than 3 months. Generation of the TCR library employed RNA extracted from PBMCs. In its sample, this clonotype was seen many times. The antigen is not known. Broader study findings: The study found persistent patients shared more public clonotypes (around 2,500) than new patients (approximately 870).

The sample also formed part of further work on T cells in Graves' hyperthyroidism and ophthalmopathy. That source reports: An initial round of RT-PCR targeting the TCR CDR3 relied on the HTBI primer set.

The clonotype comes from a woman younger than 45 with Graves disease. Sequencing was performed on peripheral blood mononuclear cells (PBMCs), taken at new diagnosis, from a patient treated with antithyroid drugs.

In DNA, the CDR3 is TGTGCCAGTAGTATTACCCAGGGGGTTATGAACACTGAAGCTTTCTTT. Its protein product is CASSITQGVMNTEAFF. V and J are TRBV19 and TRBJ1-1, with 7 bases matching TRBD1. Germline values: CDR1 LNHDA, CDR2 SQIVND (reference sequence). The V segment lost 3 bases and the J segment 0 bases; nucleotides outside the gene matches: 7. This CDR3 region has 16 residues.